What follows are 31 T cell receptor beta chains derived from one specimen sequenced in a study of cytomegalovirus exposure and HLA in healthy donors listed by TCRdb under 2017. The protocol used for the library was the immunoSEQ multiplex PCR assay. This immuneACCESS table, as held by TCRdb, lists in-frame sequences with V and J called but not all clones. Of the missing ones, under half trace to an unresolved V gene in checked studies; the others have no known cause. The sample contains more than 300,000 clones, roughly 85% of them found a single time. The ten largest clones add up to 0.65% to 0.85% of the sample. Material for sequencing was PBMCs. The receptors derive from a woman aged 18-29 years in good health and CMV-seronegative.

The rearrangement joins TRBV9 to TRBJ2-5; 8 nucleotides line up with TRBD2. Germline V gene data show CDR1 as SGDLS and CDR2 as YYNGEE. The J segment lost 0 bases and the V segment lost 3 bases, leaving 16 bases of the junction unmatched. The CDR3 consists of 19 residues. The CDR3 bases are TGTGCCAGCAGCGCCGCGGGGGGAACGGGAGCGGGATACCAAGAGACCCAGTACTTC. Its protein is CASSAAGGTGAGYQETQYF.

The chain links TRBV6-5 to TRBJ2-1; D perhaps matches TRBD2 (5 bases). Trimming pared 5 bases from V and 11 bases from J, leaving 13 bases between. The CDR3 totals 12 residues. The germline V gene encodes CDR1 MNHEY and CDR2 SVGAGI. The CDR3 sequence: CASSQGREKQFF. CDR3 coding DNA: TGTGCCAGCAGTCAAGGACGGGAAAAGCAGTTCTTC.

This clone appeared a few times. The chain links TRBV7-3 to TRBJ2-7; possibly TRBD2 for D (6 bases). The germline V gene encodes CDR1 SGHTA and CDR2 FQGTGA. V gave up 3 bases and J gave up 5 bases, with 11 bases separating them. The CDR3 spans 13 residues. The CDR3 spells CASSFRERDEQYF. CDR3 nucleotide sequence: TGTGCCAGCAGCTTCCGGGAGCGCGACGAGCAGTACTTC.

The rearrangement links TRBV27 to TRBJ2-1, with TRBD2 identical over 8 bases. The germline CDR1 and CDR2 sequences are MNHEY and SMNVEV (reference sequence). J gave up 6 bases and V 3 bases, and 4 bases lay outside the gene matches. The CDR3 has 14 residues. This CDR3 is CASSFGLAPNEQFF. Here the CDR3 DNA reads TGTGCCAGCAGTTTCGGACTAGCCCCCAATGAGCAGTTCTTC.

This rearrangement joins TRBV4-1 to TRBJ2-4, with 9 nucleotides matching TRBD1. The ends lost 1 base at V and 1 base at J; junction bases unmatched: 8. The V gene's germline CDR1 is MGHRA and CDR2 YSYEKL. The CDR3 totals 18 residues. The CDR3 loop reads CASSQGPGQGVAKNIQYF. The DNA of the CDR3 is TGCGCCAGCAGCCAAGGCCCGGGACAGGGTGTCGCCAAAAACATTCAGTACTTC.

J is TRBJ2-1 and V is TRBV4-3; 8 bases fit TRBD2. CDR3 size: 16 residues. Germline assignment: CDR1 LGHNA and CDR2 YSLEER. V shed 0 bases and J 4 bases; nucleotides not matched to a gene: 5. The chain's CDR3 is CASSQDHSSGYNEQFF. The CDR3 nucleotides read TGCGCCAGCAGCCAAGATCATTCTAGCGGGTACAATGAGCAGTTCTTC.

The V and J genes are TRBV28 and TRBJ2-3; 14 bases line up with TRBD2. The CDR3 is 18 residues long. V was clipped by 2 bases and J by 2 bases; unmatched bases: 6. Germline V gene data show CDR1 as MDHEN and CDR2 as SYDVKM. The chain's CDR3 is CASSLIGLAGGLTDTQYF. The CDR3, as DNA: TGTGCCAGCAGTTTAATCGGACTAGCGGGGGGCCTCACAGATACGCAGTATTTT.

This chain uses TRBV9 with TRBJ2-1, with 9 bases identical to TRBD2. Germline CDR1 is SGDLS and CDR2 is YYNGEE. Trimming removed 3 bases from V and 8 bases from J; junction bases left unmatched: 9. This CDR3 has 15 residues. CDR3 residues: CASSEGAGGAHEQFF. The DNA of the CDR3 is TGTGCCAGCAGCGAGGGAGCGGGAGGTGCCCATGAGCAGTTCTTC.

The rearrangement uses TRBV7-2 and TRBJ2-1; the match to TRBD2 covers 8 bases. J lost 9 bases, V lost 4 bases, and 11 bases had no gene match. The germline gives CDR1 SGHTA, CDR2 FQGNSA. The CDR3 totals 15 residues. CDR3 DNA sequence: TGTGCCAGCAGCTCCATGGCGGGAGGTGGCAGTGAGCAGTTCTTC. It yields the protein CASSSMAGGGSEQFF.

The rearrangement joins TRBV11-3 to TRBJ2-1; 7 bases fit TRBD2. The J segment lost 0 bases and the V segment lost 1 base, leaving 6 bases of the junction unmatched. The germline CDR1 and CDR2 sequences are SGHNT and YENEEA. CDR3 length: 17 residues. The CDR3 region has the DNA TGTGCCAGCAGCTTAGGGGTTTCTAGCGGCTCCTACAATGAGCAGTTCTTC. It is translated as CASSLGVSSGSYNEQFF.

This chain uses TRBV9 with TRBJ2-1, with 9 nucleotides matching TRBD2. This CDR3 comprises 15 residues. Looked up from germline, CDR1 is SGDLS and CDR2 is YYNGEE. V trimming: 0 bases; J trimming: 6 bases; junction bases outside the gene matches: 4. CDR3 region: CASSVELAGGNEQFF. CDR3 sequence (DNA): TGTGCCAGCAGCGTAGAACTAGCGGGTGGCAATGAGCAGTTCTTC. Drawing the rest from reference TRBV9 and TRBJ2-1, the complete variable domain is DSGVTQTPKHLITATGQRVTLRCSPRSGDLSVYWYQQSLDQGLQFLIQYYNGEERAKGNILERFSAQQFPDLHSELNLSSLELGDSALYFCASSVELAGGNEQFFGPGTRLTVL.

This clone was recorded only once. The chain links TRBV19 to TRBJ2-1, with D possibly TRBD2 on 6 matching bases. The V and J ends lost 5 bases and 11 bases respectively, with 13 bases between them. CDR3 length equals 12 residues. Germline V lookup: CDR1 LNHDA, CDR2 SQIVND (reference sequence). The CDR3: CASSEPGLQQFF. The CDR3, as DNA: TGTGCCAGTAGTGAACCGGGACTCCAGCAGTTCTTC.

V gene TRBV1 combines with J gene TRBJ2-1; TRBD2 is the table's D call, not checked against the DNA. TRBV1 is reported as a pseudogene. The CDR3 has 15 amino acids. This CDR3 is CTCRRGLAGGDEQFF. Here the CDR3 DNA reads TGCACCTGCCGCCGGGGCCTAGCGGGAGGGGATGAGCAGTTCTTC.

The genes are TRBV2 and TRBJ2-1; 8 bases align to TRBD2. The CDR3 contains 17 residues. Germline loops: CDR1 SNHLY, CDR2 FYNNEI. The ends lost 3 bases at V and 5 bases at J; junction bases unmatched: 12. The CDR3 region is CASSDNYGLAGDNEQFF. For the CDR3, the DNA is TGTGCCAGCAGTGACAATTACGGGCTAGCGGGCGACAATGAGCAGTTCTTC.

The chain recombines TRBV28 with TRBJ1-5; D uncertain. This CDR3 region has 15 residues. CDR1 and CDR2 (germline): MDHEN, SYDVKM. The V and J ends lost 6 bases and 2 bases respectively, with 14 bases between them. The CDR3 DNA is TGTGCCAGCAGCCTCGGACTGGAGGGCAATCAGCCCCAGCATTTT. Translation gives CASSLGLEGNQPQHF.

The chain uses TRBV11-3 and TRBJ2-1; TRBD2 might be the D (5 bases). The ends were cut back, 0 bases at V and 12 bases at J, with 9 bases in the middle. The CDR3 extends over 12 amino acids. From germline, CDR1 is SGHNT and CDR2 YENEEA. The CDR3 here is CASSLDQDWQFF. The CDR3 DNA reads as TGTGCCAGCAGCTTAGATCAGGACTGGCAGTTCTTC.

The rearrangement uses TRBV4-2 and TRBJ2-7, with 8 bases that match TRBD2. V was clipped by 0 bases and J by 5 bases; unmatched bases: 6. In germline, CDR1 is LGHNA, CDR2 YNFKEQ. CDR3 length: 15 residues. CDR3 loop: CASSQEGAGEDEQYF. CDR3 nucleotide sequence: TGTGCCAGCAGCCAAGAAGGAGCGGGAGAAGACGAGCAGTACTTC.

The rearrangement uses TRBV5-1 and TRBJ2-7; 10 positions match TRBD1. Looked up from germline, CDR1 is SGHRS and CDR2 is YFSETQ. Unmatched junction bases numbered 10, after V lost 5 bases and J lost 5 bases. The CDR3 runs to 15 residues. For the CDR3, the DNA is TGCGCCAGCAGAGCCGGGACAGGGGCCCCTCACGAGCAGTACTTC. This gives the protein CASRAGTGAPHEQYF. The variable domain in full, completed from reference TRBV5-1 and TRBJ2-7, reads KAGVTQTPRYLIKTRGQQVTLSCSPISGHRSVSWYQQTPGQGLQFLFEYFSETQRNKGNFPGRFSGRQFSNSRSEMNVSTLELGDSALYLCASRAGTGAPHEQYFGPGTRLTVT.

The rearrangement links TRBV9 to TRBJ2-1, with TRBD2 as a possible D gene (5 bases). CDR1 is SGDLS, CDR2 YYNGEE, per germline. This CDR3 is built from 14 residues. The ends were cut back, 4 bases at V and 6 bases at J, with 14 bases in the middle. CDR3 bases: TGTGCCAGCAGCCGGACTCCACTAGTCAATGAGCAGTTCTTC. Translating gives CASSRTPLVNEQFF.

The chain couples TRBV19 to TRBJ1-5; perhaps TRBD1 as D (5 bases). Trimming pared 5 bases from V and 5 bases from J, leaving 7 bases between. Germline values: CDR1 LNHDA, CDR2 SQIVND (reference sequence). This CDR3 comprises 12 residues. The CDR3 loop reads CASSGRDQPQHF. The CDR3 DNA is TGTGCCAGTAGTGGCAGGGATCAGCCCCAGCATTTT.

The chain joins TRBV9 to TRBJ2-1; maybe TRBD1 (5 bases). Trimming removed 0 bases at V and 2 bases at J, with 9 bases between. The CDR3 runs to 15 residues. Germline values: CDR1 SGDLS, CDR2 YYNGEE. CDR3 nucleotides: TGTGCCAGCAGCGTAGATGTAGGGGCCTACAATGAGCAGTTCTTC. Translated, it gives CASSVDVGAYNEQFF.

This clone was observed a single time. The chain uses TRBV5-4 and TRBJ2-3; unclear D gene. Germline-derived CDR1 and CDR2 are SGHNT and YYREEE (reference sequence). The CDR3 contains 17 residues. Trimming cost V 2 bases and J 1 base, with 17 bases left between them. The CDR3 DNA sequence: TGTGCCAGCAGCTTCTTTCTCGGCGGAGTGGGCACAGATACGCAGTATTTT. Residues: CASSFFLGGVGTDTQYF. Full variable domain (remainder filled in from reference TRBV5-4 and TRBJ2-3): ETGVTQSPTHLIKTRGQQVTLRCSSQSGHNTVSWYQQALGQGPQFIFQYYREEENGRGNFPPRFSGLQFPNYSSELNVNALELDDSALYLCASSFFLGGVGTDTQYFGPGTRLTVL.

The chain joins TRBV5-6 to TRBJ1-2, with TRBD1 matching over 8 bases. Germline V gene sequence: CDR1 SGHDT, CDR2 YYEEEE. Trimming cost V 2 bases and J 2 bases; bases outside gene matches: 5. The length of the CDR3 is 15 residues. The chain's CDR3 is CASSFMTGVNYGYTF. The DNA for the CDR3 is TGTGCCAGCAGCTTTATGACAGGGGTCAACTATGGCTACACCTTC.

This clone was observed a handful of times. Germline is not matched at one junction end, which may reflect a read error. The chain links TRBV7-2 to TRBJ1-1; weak D call: TRBD1 (6 bases). This CDR3 is 15 amino acids long. Germline CDR1 reads SGHTA; CDR2 reads FQGNSA. In nucleotides, the CDR3 is TGTGCCAGCACCTTACAACAGGGAATGGGTACTGAAGCTTTCTTT. Its translation is CASTLQQGMGTEAFF.

This chain connects TRBV6-5 to TRBJ2-6; possibly TRBD1 for D (6 bases). Germline CDR1 MNHEY, CDR2 SVGAGI. The CDR3 has 16 residues. V dropped 0 bases and J dropped 2 bases, with 8 bases sitting between them. The CDR3 here is CASSYSGAPGANVLTF. In DNA, the CDR3 is TGTGCCAGCAGTTACTCGGGGGCCCCTGGGGCCAACGTCCTGACTTTC.

This rearrangement joins TRBV10-3 to TRBJ2-7; no reliable D call. Germline CDR1 is ENHRY and CDR2 is SYGVKD. The CDR3 totals 11 residues. V was trimmed by 5 bases and J by 6 bases, leaving 8 bases between them. In DNA, the CDR3 is TGTGCCATCAGTCGACAAACCGAGCAGTACTTC. This codes for CAISRQTEQYF.

The chain couples TRBV5-1 to TRBJ2-7, with TRBD2 as a possible D gene (5 bases). This CDR3 has 15 amino acids. The germline V and J ends were trimmed by 7 bases and 2 bases, with 19 bases remaining between them. Germline lookup yields CDR1 SGHRS and CDR2 YFSETQ. CDR3 protein: CASQEVEIGTYEQYF. As DNA, the CDR3 is TGCGCCAGCCAGGAGGTTGAGATCGGAACCTACGAGCAGTACTTC.

This clone was detected only a few times. V is TRBV6-6 and J is TRBJ1-5; maybe TRBD1 (5 bases). CDR1 MNHNY and CDR2 SVGAGI come from the germline V gene (reference sequence). The CDR3 is made up of 16 amino acids. With 6 bases removed from V and 2 bases from J, the gap between germline ends came to 17 bases. This CDR3 reads CASSFVGGGGNQPQHF. The CDR3 DNA reads as TGTGCCAGCAGCTTCGTTGGGGGAGGCGGCAATCAGCCCCAGCATTTT.

This clone came up once. The chain uses TRBV5-4 and TRBJ2-7; 10 bases are shared with TRBD2. Germline values: CDR1 SGHNT, CDR2 YYREEE (reference sequence). The trim removed 0 bases at V and 5 bases at J, leaving 5 bases unmatched. This CDR3 comprises 15 residues. The CDR3 DNA reads TGTGCCAGCAGCTTGGGGCTCGGGACTAGCGACGAGCAGTACTTC. Translation: CASSLGLGTSDEQYF.

The genes are TRBV7-3 and TRBJ2-3; 9 positions match TRBD2. J was trimmed by 6 bases and V by 8 bases; bases with no gene match: 9. CDR1 and CDR2 from the germline V gene are SGHTA and FQGTGA. This CDR3 has 14 amino acids. This CDR3 reads CASRGPGLADTQYF. The CDR3 DNA sequence: TGTGCCAGCCGGGGTCCGGGACTAGCCGATACGCAGTATTTT.

The genes are TRBV15 and TRBJ2-3, with a tentative D call TRBD2 (5 bases). Germline CDR1 LNHNV, CDR2 YYDKDF (reference sequence). CDR3 length: 14 amino acids. V was shortened by 1 base and J by 2 bases, with 7 bases between the two germline ends. CDR3 residues: CATSRGLNTDTQYF. CDR3 coding DNA: TGTGCCACCAGCAGAGGACTAAACACAGATACGCAGTATTTT. Variable domain in full (rest from reference TRBV15 and TRBJ2-3): DAMVIQNPRYQVTQFGKPVTLSCSQTLNHNVMYWYQQKSSQAPKLLFHYYDKDFNNEADTPDNFQSRRPNTSFCFLDIRSPGLGDTAMYLCATSRGLNTDTQYFGPGTRLTVL.